The source of this TCR beta chain is a study of immune heterogeneity within non-small cell lung tumors. By frequency in the sample, this clonotype is medium-sized. TCR beta CDR3 was amplified by multiplex PCR using 32 V and 13 J primers. TCRdb re-called the multiplex PCR reads with MiXCR, one entry per CDR3 protein. The repertoire holds some 11,000 distinct CDR3 sequences, with around 30% as singletons. This CDR3 has 14 residues. CDR1 is SGHRS, CDR2 YFSETQ, per germline. V shed 4 bases, J shed 5 bases, and the junction held 9 bases outside the gene matches. Each sample used about 0.55 ug of genomic DNA from bulk tumor tissue. Each primary tumor yielded several biopsies, collected far apart from one another at surgery. Before undergoing curative surgery, patients had newly diagnosed non-small cell lung cancer that was untreated.

Material for sequencing was lung tumor tissue. This receptor was obtained from a woman in her forties or fifties with non-small cell lung cancer. The rearrangement joins TRBV5-1 to TRBJ2-7; 7 nucleotides line up with TRBD1. Written as DNA, the CDR3 is TGCGCCAGCAGCCCCCAGGGGGAAATCGACGAGCAGTACTTC. It translates to CASSPQGEIDEQYF.